Each of the 11 T cell receptor beta chains below was sequenced from the same sample in a study of blood T cell repertoires in COVID-19. The assay was immunoSEQ multiplex PCR, and TCRdb's table has in-frame clones only and misses some. The sample lists about 400,000 clones, about 89% occurring once. Sequencing input: peripheral blood. The source is a man aged 40-49 years with acute or convalescent COVID-19.

CDR3 in amino acids: CASSQGQVAYNEQFF. The CDR3 nucleotides read TGTGCCAGCAGCCAGGGACAGGTTGCCTACAATGAGCAGTTCTTC. The chain couples TRBV5-6 to TRBJ2-1; 8 bases agree with TRBD1. V shed 4 bases, J shed 2 bases, and the junction held 5 bases outside the gene matches. The CDR3 contains 15 residues. Per germline, CDR1 SGHDT and CDR2 YYEEEE.

In this sample, this clone turned up once. V is TRBV7-3 and J is TRBJ1-1, with 7 bases fitting TRBD1. J lost 0 bases, V lost 1 base, and 11 bases had no gene match. Germline CDR1 and CDR2: SGHTA and FQGTGA. This CDR3 is built from 18 residues. Here the CDR3 DNA reads TGTGCCAGCAGCTTAAACGGCGGACAGGTGGGAATGAACACTGAAGCTTTCTTT. It encodes CASSLNGGQVGMNTEAFF.

V usage is TRBV2 and J usage is TRBJ1-5; possible D gene TRBD1, 5 bases. Per the germline V gene, CDR1 is SNHLY and CDR2 is FYNNEI. The CDR3 has 15 residues. Trimming took off 7 bases at V and 4 bases at J, with 17 bases between the two ends. The CDR3 spells CASKPRGVLNQPQHF. DNA for the CDR3: TGTGCCAGCAAGCCGCGGGGGGTGTTAAATCAGCCCCAGCATTTT.

This chain connects TRBV4-2 to TRBJ1-1; D is perhaps TRBD1 (5 bases). The V end was cut by 2 bases, the J end by 2 bases, with 15 bases between. The CDR3 is 16 residues long. Germline loops: CDR1 LGHNA, CDR2 YNFKEQ. As DNA, the CDR3 is TGTGCCAGCAGCCAAAACCCGGGACTTCTTAACACTGAAGCTTTCTTT. It encodes CASSQNPGLLNTEAFF.

V gene TRBV27 combines with J gene TRBJ2-3; D unclear. Trimming cost V 6 bases and J 3 bases, with 19 bases left between them. This CDR3 is 16 amino acids long. CDR1 MNHEY and CDR2 SMNVEV come from the germline V gene (reference sequence). CDR3: CASSLDVGLGTDTQYF. DNA of the CDR3: TGTGCCAGCAGCTTGGATGTGGGCCTCGGAACAGATACGCAGTATTTT.

This chain links TRBV9 with TRBJ2-7; 9 bases line up with TRBD1. In germline, CDR1 is SGDLS, CDR2 YYNGEE. The V gene end was trimmed by 2 bases and the J gene end by 6 bases; junction bases not matched to a gene: 6. This CDR3 comprises 14 residues. The CDR3 sequence is CASSVRTGGGEQYF. Written as DNA, the CDR3 is TGTGCCAGCAGCGTTAGAACAGGGGGCGGCGAGCAGTACTTC.

V usage is TRBV19 and J usage is TRBJ2-1; D is perhaps TRBD2 (5 bases). The V and J ends lost 3 bases and 9 bases respectively, with 12 bases between them. Per the germline V gene, CDR1 is LNHDA and CDR2 is SQIVND (reference sequence). CDR3 length: 13 residues. CDR3 DNA sequence: TGTGCCAGTAGTATCCCTAGGGCGGGTGAGCAGTTCTTC. It encodes CASSIPRAGEQFF.

The chain combines TRBV19 with TRBJ2-5; 8 nucleotides line up with TRBD1. CDR3 size: 14 residues. Trimming at V came to 4 bases and at J to 4 bases, leaving 5 bases not matched to a gene. CDR1 LNHDA and CDR2 SQIVND come from the germline V gene (reference sequence). In DNA, the CDR3 is TGTGCCAGTAGTAGGACAGGGTTTGGAGAGACCCAGTACTTC. This translates into CASSRTGFGETQYF.

The chain links TRBV5-6 to TRBJ1-4; D possibly corresponds to TRBD1 (5 bases). The V gene lost 4 bases and the J gene lost 10 bases, with 14 bases spanning the gap. The germline V gene encodes CDR1 SGHDT and CDR2 YYEEEE. CDR3 length: 13 residues. Written as DNA, the CDR3 is TGTGCCAGCAGCCCGGACGGGGGGGGAAAACTGTTTTTT. Amino acid sequence: CASSPDGGGKLFF. Supplemented by reference TRBV5-6 and TRBJ1-4, the full variable domain reads DAGVTQSPTHLIKTRGQQVTLRCSPKSGHDTVSWYQQALGQGPQFIFQYYEEEERQRGNFPDRFSGHQFPNYSSELNVNALLLGDSALYLCASSPDGGGKLFFGSGTQLSVL.

The V gene is TRBV24-1, the J gene TRBJ2-7, with 8 bases aligning to TRBD1. This CDR3 comprises 16 residues. V dropped 9 bases and J dropped 3; count of bases not matched to a gene: 15. Per the germline V gene, CDR1 is KGHDR and CDR2 is SFDVKD. The CDR3 sequence: CATAAPTGTGLYEQYF. Here the CDR3 DNA reads TGTGCCACCGCTGCACCAACCGGGACAGGACTCTACGAGCAGTACTTC.

The chain recombines TRBV19 with TRBJ2-7, with D possibly TRBD2 on 6 matching bases. The CDR3 has 14 amino acids. The V gene lost 5 bases and the J gene lost 2 bases, with 13 bases spanning the gap. Germline CDR1 is LNHDA and CDR2 is SQIVND (reference sequence). The CDR3 DNA reads as TGTGCCAGTAGTGCTCTGGGGGGAGCCTACGAGCAGTACTTC. Translated, it gives CASSALGGAYEQYF.